Each of the 18 T cell receptor beta chains below was sequenced from the same sample in a study of patients and donors after allogeneic stem cell transplantation. TCRdb used MiXCR to reprocess the RT-PCR reads, holding one entry per CDR3 protein. This sample has around 200,000 distinct CDR3 sequences; over 30% occur once, and the top ten carry approximately 10%. The source material was blood, either unsorted or a sorted T cell fraction (not recorded which). Every receptor here comes from a human donor who was either an allogeneic HSCT recipient or a stem cell or donor lymphocyte infusion donor (not recorded which). It is not recorded whose cells these are; they may come from a transplant donor.

The chain links TRBV27 to TRBJ2-1, with 8 bases identical to TRBD1. The germline CDR1 and CDR2 sequences are MNHEY and SMNVEV (reference sequence). With 4 bases clipped from V and 4 bases from J, the junction kept 6 bases outside the gene matches. The CDR3 contains 15 residues. The CDR3 sequence is CASSSGQGGYNEQFF. The DNA of the CDR3 is TGTGCCAGCAGTTCCGGACAGGGAGGATACAATGAGCAGTTCTTC.

The chain joins TRBV7-9 to TRBJ1-2, with 8 bases lining up with TRBD1. The CDR3 spans 14 residues. Germline CDR1 is SEHNR and CDR2 is FQNEAQ (reference sequence). V shed 5 bases and J 4 bases; nucleotides not matched to a gene: 6. The CDR3 nucleotides are TGTGCCAGCAGCCAAGAGACAGGGGTCTATGGCTACACCTTC. Translating it yields CASSQETGVYGYTF.

The genes are TRBV5-1 and TRBJ2-2, with TRBD1 identical over 7 bases. This CDR3 is built from 15 residues. With V trimmed by 5 bases and J by 1 base, 5 bases remained unmatched. CDR1 is SGHRS and CDR2 is YFSETQ in the germline V gene. CDR3 loop: CASRTGDRNTGELFF. In DNA form, the CDR3 reads TGCGCCAGCAGAACAGGGGACCGGAACACCGGGGAGCTGTTTTTT.

The chain has TRBV12-3 or TRBV12-4 and TRBJ1-1; D not certain. The CDR3 is made up of 15 amino acids. V dropped 5 bases and J dropped 4 bases, with 17 bases sitting between them. For the CDR3, the DNA is TGTGCCAGCAGTCCAAGGACGGCGGAGAGCACTGAAGCTTTCTTT. Translation gives CASSPRTAESTEAFF.

The chain joins TRBV6-1 to TRBJ1-5; possible D gene TRBD1, 6 bases. V shed 7 bases and J shed 5 bases, with 12 bases lying between them. Germline CDR1 MNHNS, CDR2 SASEGT. The CDR3 is 13 amino acids. For the CDR3, the DNA is TGTGCCAGCACAGCAGGGGTCCATCAGCCCCAGCATTTT. It yields the protein CASTAGVHQPQHF.

The DNA for the CDR3 is TGTGCCAGCAGTTTCGGGGACAGTACTACCTCTGGAAACACCATATATTTT. The encoded protein is CASSFGDSTTSGNTIYF. The genes are TRBV12-3 or TRBV12-4 and TRBJ1-3; TRBD1 matches 7 bases. V dropped 3 bases and J dropped 0; count of bases not matched to a gene: 8. The CDR3 covers 17 residues.

This sequence joins TRBV5-6 and TRBJ1-2; 8 nucleotides align to TRBD1. Germline-derived CDR1 and CDR2 are SGHDT and YYEEEE. V lost 5 bases to trimming and J lost 8 bases; unmatched junction nucleotides: 11. The CDR3 is 14 residues long. CDR3 DNA sequence: TGTGCCAGCAGGACCGACAGGGGACTACGGGGCTACACCTTC. Translated: CASRTDRGLRGYTF.

This clonotype was seen a few times. J is TRBJ1-5 and V is TRBV20-1; D possibly corresponds to TRBD1 (6 bases). V was pared by 0 bases and J by 5 bases, with 11 bases between. CDR1 DFQATT and CDR2 SNEGSKA come from the germline V gene (reference sequence). The CDR3 runs 14 residues. This CDR3 is CSARDLTGHQPQHF. DNA of the CDR3: TGCAGTGCTAGAGATCTGACAGGTCATCAGCCCCAGCATTTT.

This chain connects TRBV5-1 to TRBJ1-1; D uncertain. The CDR3 loop spans 15 amino acids. The V and J ends lost 4 bases and 2 bases respectively, with 15 bases between them. Germline V lookup: CDR1 SGHRS, CDR2 YFSETQ. The CDR3 loop reads CASSLADRDNTEAFF. In nucleotides, the CDR3 is TGCGCCAGCAGCCTGGCGGATAGGGATAACACTGAAGCTTTCTTT.

This clonotype was detected a few times. V usage is TRBV6-1 and J usage is TRBJ1-6; D is uncertain. The CDR3 is made up of 13 amino acids. Per the germline V gene, CDR1 is MNHNS and CDR2 is SASEGT. V was pared by 6 bases and J by 8 bases, with 11 bases between. The CDR3 DNA is TGTGCCAGCAGAAAGGAAGTCGATTCACCCCTCCACTTT. Protein: CASRKEVDSPLHF.

This clonotype was detected only once. The chain combines TRBV9 with TRBJ2-4, with 7 bases that match TRBD2. Losses at the gene ends were 1 base for V and 3 bases for J; bases not matched to a gene: 4. Germline CDR1 is SGDLS and CDR2 is YYNGEE. CDR3 length equals 15 residues. CDR3 sequence: CASSVSPSGKNIQYF. DNA for the CDR3: TGTGCCAGCAGCGTATCCCCTAGCGGCAAAAACATTCAGTACTTC.

The V call is TRBV4-1, the J call TRBJ1-5; tentative D call: TRBD1 (6 bases). The CDR3 extends over 13 amino acids. V dropped 0 bases and J dropped 11 bases, with 11 bases sitting between them. Per the germline V gene, CDR1 is MGHRA and CDR2 is YSYEKL. In DNA, the CDR3 is TGCGCCAGCAGCCAAGATGACAGGCTGGCCCAGCATTTT. Translating gives CASSQDDRLAQHF.

V gene TRBV20-1 combines with J gene TRBJ1-5, with a possible D match to TRBD1 (5 bases). The CDR3 consists of 14 residues. V was shortened by 6 bases and J by 0 bases, with 12 bases between the two germline ends. Germline assignment: CDR1 DFQATT and CDR2 SNEGSKA (reference sequence). The CDR3 DNA reads TGCAGTGCCCTGGTAGGGGATAGCAATCAGCCCCAGCATTTT. Translating it yields CSALVGDSNQPQHF.

This clonotype was counted only a few times. The V call is TRBV27, the J call TRBJ1-6; tentatively, D is TRBD1 (5 bases). Germline loops: CDR1 MNHEY, CDR2 SMNVEV (reference sequence). V lost 10 bases, J lost 0 bases, and 13 bases lay in between. CDR3 length equals 15 residues. CDR3 nucleotides: TGTGCCACGGGACGACTGAGCTCCTATAATTCACCCCTCCACTTT. Encoded protein: CATGRLSSYNSPLHF.

This clonotype showed up just a few times. The chain carries TRBV4-1 and TRBJ1-1; D ambiguous. Trimming removed 1 base at V and 8 bases at J, with 8 bases between. CDR1 and CDR2 (germline): MGHRA, YSYEKL. This CDR3 region has 12 residues. Written as DNA, the CDR3 is TGCGCCAGCAGCCAAGGTTGGCAAGAAGCTTTCTTT. Translating it yields CASSQGWQEAFF.

The rearrangement joins TRBV27 to TRBJ1-3; weak D call: TRBD1 (6 bases). This CDR3 has 15 amino acids. CDR1 and CDR2 from the germline V gene are MNHEY and SMNVEV (reference sequence). V was trimmed by 5 bases and J by 2 bases, leaving 13 bases between them. CDR3 in DNA: TGTGCCAGCAGTCTCACAGGGAGACCTGGAAACACCATATATTTT. Translation: CASSLTGRPGNTIYF.

The J gene is TRBJ2-3, the V gene TRBV21-1; TRBD2, as called in the table, went unchecked against the DNA. TRBV21-1 is assigned pseudogene status. The CDR3 sequence is 16 residues long. In DNA form, the CDR3 reads TGTGCCAGCAGCAAAGTGGGAGCTTCTAGCACAGATACGCAGTATTTT. This gives the protein CASSKVGASSTDTQYF.

The gene calls are TRBV5-1 and TRBJ1-6, with a tentative D call TRBD1 (5 bases). This CDR3 region has 15 residues. Trimming took 0 bases from V and 7 from J, leaving 11 bases between them. Germline V CDR1 and CDR2: SGHRS, YFSETQ. In nucleotides, the CDR3 is TGCGCCAGCAGCTTGGAGGGGAGGACGAATTCACCCCTCCACTTT. This translates into CASSLEGRTNSPLHF.